Below, 8 T cell receptor beta chains from the same sample are listed, as sequenced in a study of cytotoxic CD8 clonotypes in ibrutinib-treated CLL. Measured with immunoSEQ multiplex PCR; TCRdb has only the in-frame clones, and not every one. The sample has approximately 130,000 clones, approximately 81% seen once; the top ten hold 3% to 4%. The sample consisted of PBMCs, taken after 24 months of ibrutinib treatment. These TCRs come from a human donor with chronic lymphocytic leukemia.

This chain joins TRBV28 and TRBJ1-2; D unclear. From germline, CDR1 is MDHEN and CDR2 SYDVKM. The CDR3 is made up of 15 amino acids. V lost 5 bases, J lost 5 bases, and 18 bases lay in between. The CDR3 loop reads CASSTSSLGPYGYTF. In DNA form, the CDR3 reads TGTGCCAGCAGTACCTCCTCTTTAGGCCCGTATGGCTACACCTTC.

The chain combines TRBV30 with TRBJ2-5; D remains unclear. This CDR3 comprises 11 residues. V lost 7 bases and J lost 5, with 11 bases in between. Germline lookup yields CDR1 GTSNPN and CDR2 SVGIG (reference sequence). The CDR3 sequence is CAYPHGETQYF. The CDR3 nucleotides read TGTGCCTACCCCCACGGGGAGACCCAGTACTTC.

The chain joins TRBV7-9 to TRBJ1-4; D may be TRBD1 (5 bases). V was trimmed by 3 bases and J by 6 bases, leaving 11 bases between them. Germline V gene data show CDR1 as SEHNR and CDR2 as FQNEAQ (reference sequence). There are 14 residues in the CDR3. As DNA, the CDR3 is TGTGCCAGCAGCTTTGGGACGGACTATGAAAAACTGTTTTTT. Translation: CASSFGTDYEKLFF.

The rearrangement joins TRBV5-1 to TRBJ2-5, with 8 bases fitting TRBD1. Germline values: CDR1 SGHRS, CDR2 YFSETQ. V trimming: 4 bases; J trimming: 5 bases; junction bases outside the gene matches: 7. The CDR3 contains 14 residues. CDR3 region: CASSPQGAGETQYF. CDR3 nucleotide sequence: TGCGCCAGCAGCCCCCAGGGGGCCGGGGAGACCCAGTACTTC.

The rearrangement joins TRBV29-1 to TRBJ2-3; 7 bases map to TRBD1. The CDR3 is made up of 14 amino acids. Looked up from germline, CDR1 is SQVTM and CDR2 is ANQGSEA. The V segment lost 7 bases and the J segment 1 base; nucleotides outside the gene matches: 8. The CDR3 sequence: CSDQTGTGTDTQYF. The CDR3 bases are TGCAGCGACCAAACCGGGACAGGCACAGATACGCAGTATTTT.

This clone was detected once. The rearrangement uses TRBV18 and TRBJ1-1, with a tentative D call TRBD1 (5 bases). The CDR3 has 15 residues. Germline lookup yields CDR1 KGHSH and CDR2 LQKENI. V lost 1 base and J lost 1, with 10 bases in between. This CDR3 reads CASSPLRQKNTEAFF. The CDR3, as DNA: TGTGCCAGCTCACCACTAAGACAGAAGAACACTGAAGCTTTCTTT.

This clone was recorded only once. This chain joins TRBV2 and TRBJ1-5; no definite D call. This CDR3 is built from 14 residues. CDR1 and CDR2 from the germline V gene are SNHLY and FYNNEI. V was pared by 1 base and J by 10 bases, with 14 bases between. In nucleotides, the CDR3 is TGTGCCAGCAGTGAAGTTGGGCAACTTGACCCCCAGCATTTT. It codes for CASSEVGQLDPQHF.

The gene calls are TRBV10-3 and TRBJ2-3; a possible D gene is TRBD2 (5 bases). Trimming pared 6 bases from V and 1 base from J, leaving 8 bases between. The CDR3 has 13 residues. Germline V lookup: CDR1 ENHRY, CDR2 SYGVKD. The CDR3 DNA is TGTGCCATCAGCGGGCGGGGCACAGATACGCAGTATTTT. This encodes CAISGRGTDTQYF.